This entry features one T cell receptor (beta chain) sequence. No antigen is known for it. This entry is derived from a study of a mutant IDH1 vaccine in newly diagnosed glioma. Clones were read by immunoSEQ multiplex PCR, and TCRdb kept only the in-frame ones, dropping some. This sample yields some 49,000 clones, of which around three quarters are seen a single time; over 4.5% belongs to the top ten. CDR1 and CDR2 (germline): SGHKS, YYEKEE (reference sequence). The CDR3 is made up of 14 amino acids. V was shortened by 3 bases and J by 0 bases, with 4 bases between the two germline ends. Time point: week 47, end of study. Alongside topical imiquimod, each dose of vaccine comprised 300 ug of mutant IDH1 20-mer peptide.

The sample here was PBMCs, taken from a glioma patient whose treatment included an IDH1 peptide vaccine. The chain combines TRBV5-5 with TRBJ1-6; D unresolved. The clonotype comes from a woman in her 40s with glioma. Some clones in this sample may be carry-over from other donors' samples. The chain's CDR3 is CASSSSSYNSPLHF. The CDR3 region has the DNA TGTGCCAGCAGCTCTAGCTCCTATAATTCACCCCTCCACTTT.